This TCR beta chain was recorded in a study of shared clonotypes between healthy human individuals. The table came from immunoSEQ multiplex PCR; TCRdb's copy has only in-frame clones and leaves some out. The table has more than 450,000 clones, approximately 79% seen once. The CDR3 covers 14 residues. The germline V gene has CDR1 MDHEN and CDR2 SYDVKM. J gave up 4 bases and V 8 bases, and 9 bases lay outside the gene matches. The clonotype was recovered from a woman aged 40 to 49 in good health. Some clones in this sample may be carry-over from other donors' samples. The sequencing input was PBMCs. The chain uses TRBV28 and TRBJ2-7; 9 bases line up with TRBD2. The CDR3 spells CASRNSGRGYEQYF. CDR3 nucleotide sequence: TGTGCCAGCCGCAATAGCGGGAGAGGGTACGAGCAGTACTTC.